This T cell receptor (beta chain) was recovered during a study of sequential checkpoint blockade in melanoma. Treatment described: randomized to nivolumab then ipilimumab (arm A) or the reverse (arm B). DNA-damaging chemotherapy had not been given to any patient beforehand. Libraries were prepared by immunoSEQ multiplex PCR; TCRdb keeps only in-frame clonotypes and omits some of them. The sample records about 11,000 clones, 78% being singletons. V trimming: 6 bases; J trimming: 8 bases; junction bases outside the gene matches: 9. This CDR3 region has 13 residues. Germline V gene lookup returns CDR1 MRHNA and CDR2 SNTAGT.

The sequences come from CD8+ T cells sorted from blood (inferred from file names), collected from a patient given nivolumab and ipilimumab in sequence. The V call is TRBV6-4, the J call TRBJ2-7; 8 bases are shared with TRBD1. The receptor was derived from a human donor with melanoma. CDR3 bases: TGTGCCAGCAGGGAATGGACAGGGAGGCAGCAGTACTTC. Amino acids: CASREWTGRQQYF.